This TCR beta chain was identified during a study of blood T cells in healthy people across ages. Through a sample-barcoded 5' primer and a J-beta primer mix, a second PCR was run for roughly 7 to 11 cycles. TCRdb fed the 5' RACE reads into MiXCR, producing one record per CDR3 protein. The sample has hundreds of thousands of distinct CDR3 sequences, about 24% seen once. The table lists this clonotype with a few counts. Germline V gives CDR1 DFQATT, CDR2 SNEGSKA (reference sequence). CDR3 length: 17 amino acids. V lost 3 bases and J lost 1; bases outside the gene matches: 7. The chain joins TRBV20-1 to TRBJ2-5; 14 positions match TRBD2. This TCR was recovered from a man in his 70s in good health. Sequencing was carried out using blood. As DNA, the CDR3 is TGCAGTGCTAGTCGACTAGCGGGAGGGCCCATCCAAGAGACCCAGTACTTC. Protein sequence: CSASRLAGGPIQETQYF.